A single sample gave rise to the 12 T cell receptor beta chains below, sequenced in a study. TCRdb processed the RT-PCR reads anew with MiXCR; each CDR3 protein has one entry. The sample carries about 700,000 distinct CDR3 sequences, 14% recorded once. Sample: memory CD4+ T cells from blood. These TCRs come from a female donor in good health, serving as a healthy control.

This clonotype was counted once. The V gene is TRBV3-1, the J gene TRBJ2-1; D possibly uses TRBD1 or TRBD2 (5 bases each). Trimming removed 8 bases from V and 4 bases from J, with 9 bases in between. The CDR3 length is 12 residues. Germline V gene data show CDR1 as LGHDT and CDR2 as YNNKEL (reference sequence). The CDR3 DNA is TGTGCCAGCGGGACGAGATACAATGAGCAGTTCTTC. Translation: CASGTRYNEQFF.

This clonotype was seen at least ten times. The V and J genes are TRBV9 and TRBJ2-1; 7 bases align to TRBD2. Germline V CDR1 and CDR2: SGDLS, YYNGEE. This CDR3 region has 13 residues. V trimming: 2 bases; J trimming: 6 bases; junction bases outside the gene matches: 2. This CDR3 is CASSVTSTNEQFF. For the CDR3, the DNA is TGTGCCAGCAGCGTGACTAGCACCAATGAGCAGTTCTTC.

There are many counts of this clonotype. This rearrangement joins TRBV15 to TRBJ2-4; D might be TRBD1 (6 bases). CDR3 length: 14 amino acids. CDR1 LNHNV and CDR2 YYDKDF come from the germline V gene (reference sequence). V lost 2 bases, J lost 8 bases, and 13 bases lay in between. This chain's CDR3 is CATSRRQGLDIQYF. CDR3 bases: TGTGCCACCAGCAGAAGGCAGGGGTTAGACATTCAGTACTTC.

This clonotype has just a few counts. The J gene is TRBJ1-6, the V gene TRBV2; D remains ambiguous. The CDR3 totals 14 residues. CDR1 SNHLY and CDR2 FYNNEI come from the germline V gene. The ends were cut back, 4 bases at V and 4 bases at J, with 8 bases in the middle. CDR3 in amino acids: CASSASVYNSPLHF. The CDR3 DNA reads TGTGCCAGCAGTGCGTCTGTTTATAATTCACCCCTCCACTTT.

This clonotype was counted a few times. The CDR3 bases are TGTGCCACCAGTGATTTTCGGCAGGGCTGGACCGGGGAGCTGTTTTTT. It is translated as CATSDFRQGWTGELFF. The rearrangement links TRBV24-1 to TRBJ2-2; tentative D call: TRBD1 (5 bases). The germline gives CDR1 KGHDR, CDR2 SFDVKD. This CDR3 contains 16 residues. Trimming removed 1 base at V and 5 bases at J, with 13 bases between.

This chain joins TRBV5-1 and TRBJ2-7; 11 bases are shared with TRBD2. Germline-derived CDR1 and CDR2 are SGHRS and YFSETQ. Trimming at V came to 4 bases and at J to 3 bases, leaving 9 bases not matched to a gene. The CDR3 sequence is 16 residues long. The chain's CDR3 is CASSPTSGGTYYEQYF. The CDR3 coding sequence is TGCGCCAGCAGCCCTACTAGCGGGGGTACATACTACGAGCAGTACTTC.

The V and J genes are TRBV18 and TRBJ2-4; 11 bases are shared with TRBD1. The V gene's germline CDR1 is KGHSH and CDR2 LQKENI. The CDR3 covers 19 residues. The V segment lost 6 bases and the J segment 2 bases; nucleotides outside the gene matches: 15. The CDR3 DNA reads as TGTGCCAGCTCGTCAGCCGGGACAGGGGGTTTTACGACCAAAAACATTCAGTACTTC. Translating gives CASSSAGTGGFTTKNIQYF.

V usage is TRBV20-1 and J usage is TRBJ2-5, with TRBD2 identical over 12 bases. This CDR3 is built from 15 residues. Germline values: CDR1 DFQATT, CDR2 SNEGSKA (reference sequence). Trimming cost V 3 bases and J 2 bases; bases outside gene matches: 4. CDR3 sequence reads: CSARPLAGGQETQYF. CDR3 DNA sequence: TGCAGTGCTAGGCCCCTAGCGGGAGGGCAAGAGACCCAGTACTTC.

This clonotype was seen repeatedly, ten times or more. J is TRBJ2-7 and V is TRBV7-2; perhaps TRBD1 as D (5 bases). V was clipped by 4 bases and J by 3 bases, with 16 bases between them. This CDR3 has 15 residues. Germline V gene data show CDR1 as SGHTA and CDR2 as FQGNSA. CDR3 DNA: TGTGCCAGCAGCTACACCGTAGGGCAGGGCTACGAGCAGTACTTC. Its protein product is CASSYTVGQGYEQYF.

The chain couples TRBV6-5 to TRBJ1-2, with D possibly being TRBD1 (6 bases). CDR3 length equals 14 residues. V was clipped by 7 bases and J by 3 bases, with 15 bases between them. Germline V CDR1 and CDR2: MNHEY, SVGAGI. The CDR3 coding sequence is TGTGCCAGCATAGGGCGGGGGCCCTACTATGGCTACACCTTC. Translation: CASIGRGPYYGYTF.

This clonotype was seen ten or more times. The rearrangement uses TRBV7-8 and TRBJ2-3, with 8 bases fitting TRBD1. This CDR3 has 16 amino acids. CDR1 and CDR2 (germline): SGHVS, FQNEAQ. V gave up 4 bases and J gave up 2 bases; unmatched junction bases: 8. The CDR3: CASSYQGARITDTQYF. The DNA of the CDR3 is TGTGCCAGCAGCTACCAGGGGGCGAGGATCACAGATACGCAGTATTTT.

The chain has TRBV6-2 or TRBV6-3 and TRBJ1-5; the D gene is possibly TRBD1 (5 bases). CDR3 length: 14 residues. Trimming took off 3 bases at V and 2 bases at J, with 8 bases between the two ends. Germline values: CDR1 MNHEY, CDR2 SVGEGT. The CDR3: CASSYVGGNQPQHF. The CDR3 DNA is TGTGCCAGCAGTTATGTGGGGGGCAATCAGCCCCAGCATTTT.